These T cell receptor beta chains were read from a single sample in a study of T cell responses to AZD1222 COVID-19 vaccine. Generated by immunoSEQ multiplex PCR, the TCRdb table keeps only in-frame clones and is missing some. The sample gives about 90,000 clones, approximately 91% of which show up once; 5% to 6.5% is in the top ten. Sequences were derived from peripheral blood, sampled 28 days after the second AZD1222 dose. The receptor source for this set is an adult who received the AZD1222 COVID-19 vaccine. Both conserved end residues are part of each CDR3. D genes are given only for firm matches. Clone size is shown for a subset of rows, as once, few, many or a class of expanded clone.

>NA|TRBJ2-7|TRBV27|NA
TGTGCCAGCGGATTGGGCCCCCTCTACGAGCAGTACTTC
CASGLGPLYEQYF
>once|TRBJ2-3|TRBV5-1|NA
TGCGCCAGCAGCTTATCTAGGCAGCGCACAGATACGCAGTATTTT
CASSLSRQRTDTQYF
>NA|TRBJ1-2|TRBV6-6|TRBD1
TGTGCCAGCAGCCCGGGCGGACAGGGTGGAGGCTACACCTTC
CASSPGGQGGGYTF
>once|TRBJ2-1|TRBV12-3/TRBV12-4|NA
TGTGCCAGCAGGTCTTTTGGTGAGCAGTTCTTC
CASRSFGEQFF
>NA|TRBJ2-7|TRBV24-1|NA
TGTGCCACCAGTGACCCTTCGGGACCTGAGCAGTACTTC
CATSDPSGPEQYF
>NA|TRBJ1-1|TRBV21-1|NA
TGTGCCAGCGGCACCATACTTAGGGAGGGGGACACTGAAGCTTTCTTT
CASGTILREGDTEAFF
>few|TRBJ2-1|TRBV5-4|TRBD1
TGTGCCAGCAGCGTCCGGGACAGAGTTAATGAGCAGTTCTTC
CASSVRDRVNEQFF
>NA|TRBJ1-5|TRBV6-2/TRBV6-3|NA
TGTGCCAGCAGTAATCCGTATAGCAATCAGCCCCAGCATTTT
CASSNPYSNQPQHF
>NA|TRBJ1-1|TRBV19|TRBD1
TGTGCCAGTAGTTTTCGTACGGGACAGGGGGGGCCTGAAGCTTTCTTT
CASSFRTGQGGPEAFF
>NA|TRBJ2-3|TRBV7-9|NA
TGTGCCAGCAGCTGGGCGGGTTCCACAGATACGCAGTATTTT
CASSWAGSTDTQYF
>NA|TRBJ2-7|TRBV5-5|NA
TGTGCCAGCAGCTTCGACAGGACCTACGAGCAGTACTTC
CASSFDRTYEQYF
>NA|TRBJ1-6|TRBV20-1|TRBD1
TGCAGTGCTAGTCGGACAGGGGAGGAGTCACCCCTCCACTTT
CSASRTGEESPLHF
>NA|TRBJ1-1|TRBV19|NA
TGTGCCAGCAGCTTGGGACCGCATGAAGCTTTCTTT
CASSLGPHEAFF
>NA|TRBJ1-4|TRBV27|TRBD1
TGTGCCAGCAGCTTCCGCATCGATGACGACAGGGGGAATGAAAAACTGTTTTTT
CASSFRIDDDRGNEKLFF
>NA|TRBJ2-7|TRBV7-2|NA
TGTGCCAGCGACCGAGGAATCGAGGACGAGCAGTACTTC
CASDRGIEDEQYF
>NA|TRBJ2-2|TRBV20-1|NA
TGCAGTGCTAGTATGGGCAGGGACACCGGGGAGCTGTTTTTT
CSASMGRDTGELFF
>NA|TRBJ1-2|TRBV23-1|TRBD1
TGCGCCAGCATCTTACCTACAGGGGGCCGTGGTGGCTACACCTTC
CASILPTGGRGGYTF
>NA|TRBJ1-5|TRBV2|NA
TGTGCCAGCAGTGAACTCGGCCGGGGCAATCAGCCCCAGCATTTT
CASSELGRGNQPQHF
>NA|TRBJ1-5|TRBV5-5|NA
TGTGCCAGCAGCACCGGGCGGAGCAATCAGCCCCAGCATTTT
CASSTGRSNQPQHF
>NA|TRBJ1-3|TRBV5-4|NA
TGTGCCAGCAGCGGGTCCGCTGGAAACACCATATATTTT
CASSGSAGNTIYF
>NA|TRBJ1-2|TRBV6-2/TRBV6-3|NA
TGTGCCAGCAGTTACGGTAGGCGTTCCGACTATGGCTACACCTTC
CASSYGRRSDYGYTF
>NA|TRBJ1-1|TRBV28|NA
TGTGCCAGCAGTTCGCCTATACGGCCAGGCACTGAAGCTTTCTTT
CASSSPIRPGTEAFF
>NA|TRBJ2-1|TRBV12-5|NA
TGTGCTAGTGGTTTGGGGGCGGAGGAGTTCTTC
CASGLGAEEFF